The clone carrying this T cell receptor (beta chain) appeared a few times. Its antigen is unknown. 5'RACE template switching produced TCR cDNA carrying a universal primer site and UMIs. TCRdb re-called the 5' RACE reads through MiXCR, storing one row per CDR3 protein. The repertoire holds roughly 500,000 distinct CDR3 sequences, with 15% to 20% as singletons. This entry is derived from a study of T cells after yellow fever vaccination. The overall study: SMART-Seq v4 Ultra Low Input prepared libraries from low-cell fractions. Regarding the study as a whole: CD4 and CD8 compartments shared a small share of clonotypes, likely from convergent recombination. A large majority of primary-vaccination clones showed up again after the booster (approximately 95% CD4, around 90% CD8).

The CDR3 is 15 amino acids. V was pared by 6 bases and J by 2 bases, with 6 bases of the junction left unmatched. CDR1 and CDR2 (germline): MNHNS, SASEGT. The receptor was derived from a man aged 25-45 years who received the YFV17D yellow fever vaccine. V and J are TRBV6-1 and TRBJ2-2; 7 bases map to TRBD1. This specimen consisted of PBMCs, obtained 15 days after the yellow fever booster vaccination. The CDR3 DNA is TGTGCCAGCAGAAAGACAGGGTTAAACACCGGGGAGCTGTTTTTT. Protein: CASRKTGLNTGELFF.